These 20 T cell receptor beta chains share one sample of origin, sequenced in a study of T cells in Graves' hyperthyroidism and ophthalmopathy (dated by TCRdb to between 2019 and 2020). Receptors were amplified or captured by multiplex PCR. The sequencer listed for this sample is Illumina HiSeq 2000. The TCR beta CDR3 regions were amplified from RNA transcripts. The first round of RT-PCR for the TCR CDR3 was performed with the HTBI primer set and the Qiagen OneStep RT-PCR kit. The public sequencing data were trimmed at Q25 with fastp and processed into clonotypes with MiXCR by TCRdb, which kept only in-frame beta chains. Here each entry gathers all rows of one CDR3 protein and keeps the most common genes and DNA. This sample lists more than 350,000 distinct CDR3 sequences; roughly 17% were detected once. The ten largest account for about a third of the sample. The sample consisted of blood. These receptor sequences come from a woman aged 25 to 39 with Graves' hyperthyroidism that later progressed to Graves' ophthalmopathy.

The sample holds many counts of this clonotype. V is TRBV4-1 and J is TRBJ1-5, with D perhaps TRBD1 (6 bases). V lost 4 bases and J lost 7, with 17 bases in between. Germline CDR1 MGHRA, CDR2 YSYEKL. CDR3 length equals 15 residues. CDR3 DNA: TGCGCCAGCAGCCCCTCGGGGGCGTCGAGGCAGCCCCAGCATTTT. Its protein is CASSPSGASRQPQHF.

The chain is built from TRBV12-3 or TRBV12-4 and TRBJ2-3; TRBD1 agrees at 10 bases. This CDR3 is 15 amino acids long. V lost 6 bases and J lost 0; bases outside the gene matches: 3. The CDR3, as DNA: TGTGCCAGCAGGCCGGGACAGGGGAGCACAGATACGCAGTATTTT. Amino acid sequence: CASRPGQGSTDTQYF.

V gene TRBV19 combines with J gene TRBJ2-5, with 12 bases matching TRBD2. V was clipped by 9 bases and J by 4 bases; unmatched bases: 6. Germline V gene lookup returns CDR1 LNHDA and CDR2 SQIVND (reference sequence). This CDR3 comprises 14 residues. This CDR3 reads CASGLAGRGETQYF. The CDR3 DNA follows: TGTGCCAGCGGACTAGCGGGGAGGGGAGAGACCCAGTACTTC. The complete variable domain, with remaining parts taken from reference TRBV19 and TRBJ2-5, reads DGGITQSPKYLFRKEGQNVTLSCEQNLNHDAMYWYRQDPGQGLRLIYYSQIVNDFQKGDIAEGYSVSREKKESFPLTVTSAQKNPTAFYLCASGLAGRGETQYFGPGTRLLVL.

In its sample, this clonotype was seen many times. V gene TRBV7-8 combines with J gene TRBJ1-4; weak D call: TRBD1 (5 bases). The CDR3 length is 15 residues. CDR1 is SGHVS and CDR2 is FQNEAQ in the germline V gene. Trimming left V 5 bases short and J 6 bases short, with 16 bases between. The CDR3 region has the DNA TGTGCCAGCAGCCAGACCAGGGCGTCTGATGAAAAACTGTTTTTT. Its protein is CASSQTRASDEKLFF.

The CDR3 protein is CASTPGQGTYEQYF. CDR3 DNA sequence: TGCGCCAGCACGCCTGGACAGGGGACCTACGAGCAGTACTTC. V usage is TRBV4-1 and J usage is TRBJ2-7, with 9 bases matching TRBD1. This CDR3 is built from 14 residues. V shed 7 bases, J shed 2 bases, and the junction held 6 bases outside the gene matches. Germline V gene lookup returns CDR1 MGHRA and CDR2 YSYEKL.

The chain couples TRBV20-1 to TRBJ2-5; D remains unclear. CDR1 and CDR2 (germline): DFQATT, SNEGSKA (reference sequence). This CDR3 is 10 amino acids long. The germline V and J ends were trimmed by 5 bases and 2 bases, with 3 bases remaining between them. The CDR3 DNA follows: TGCAGTGCTGTACAAGAGACCCAGTACTTC. Encoded protein: CSAVQETQYF.

This clonotype was counted between two and nine times. The CDR3 loop reads CAISSGTVLAAGANVLTF. Here the CDR3 DNA reads TGTGCCATCAGTTCCGGGACAGTCCTCGCGGCTGGGGCCAACGTCCTGACTTTC. V usage is TRBV10-3 and J usage is TRBJ2-6, with 7 bases identical to TRBD1. V gave up 5 bases and J gave up 2 bases; unmatched junction bases: 12. The CDR3 totals 18 residues. Germline V lookup: CDR1 ENHRY, CDR2 SYGVKD.

The CDR3 DNA sequence: TGTGCCAGCGGAACAGGACAGGGACCCATGAACACTGAAGCTTTCTTT. Residues: CASGTGQGPMNTEAFF. This chain joins TRBV12-3 or TRBV12-4 and TRBJ1-1; 8 bases fit TRBD1. This CDR3 has 16 residues. The J segment lost 0 bases and the V segment lost 8 bases, leaving 11 bases of the junction unmatched.

This clonotype showed up many times. V is TRBV19 and J is TRBJ2-7, with 12 bases matching TRBD2. The junction had 5 bases not matched to a gene; V was cut back by 3 bases and J by 2 bases. CDR1 is LNHDA and CDR2 is SQIVND in the germline V gene (reference sequence). The CDR3 runs to 16 residues. This chain's CDR3 is CASSIPGLAGTYEQYF. DNA of the CDR3: TGTGCCAGTAGTATCCCTGGACTAGCGGGAACCTACGAGCAGTACTTC. The full variable domain, rest sourced from reference TRBV19 and TRBJ2-7, is DGGITQSPKYLFRKEGQNVTLSCEQNLNHDAMYWYRQDPGQGLRLIYYSQIVNDFQKGDIAEGYSVSREKKESFPLTVTSAQKNPTAFYLCASSIPGLAGTYEQYFGPGTRLTVT.

This clonotype came up many times. Here the CDR3 DNA reads TGTGCCATCACCTCCTCTATGCAGGGGCCCTACGAGCAGTACTTC. The encoded protein is CAITSSMQGPYEQYF. This chain uses TRBV10-3 with TRBJ2-7, with D maybe TRBD1 (6 bases). CDR1 is ENHRY and CDR2 is SYGVKD in the germline V gene. The CDR3 has 15 amino acids. Trimming shortened V by 7 bases and J by 2 bases, and 18 bases separated the two germline ends.

This clonotype has ten or more counts. The rearrangement uses TRBV7-9 and TRBJ2-4, with D uncertain. Germline CDR1 SEHNR, CDR2 FQNEAQ (reference sequence). V was clipped by 1 base and J by 6 bases, with 4 bases between them. This CDR3 has 12 residues. The CDR3 here is CASSLDTNIQYF. CDR3 in DNA: TGTGCCAGCAGCTTAGACACAAACATTCAGTACTTC.

This clonotype was detected ten times or more. The chain employs TRBV19 and TRBJ2-6; D is ambiguous. V lost 5 bases and J 0 bases, leaving 11 bases between the germline ends. Per the germline V gene, CDR1 is LNHDA and CDR2 is SQIVND (reference sequence). This CDR3 is 16 amino acids long. CDR3 residues: CASSFTTGSGANVLTF. The CDR3 nucleotides read TGTGCCAGTAGTTTCACCACCGGCTCTGGGGCCAACGTCCTGACTTTC.

The CDR3 reads CASSRNRNTEAFF. In DNA form, the CDR3 reads TGCGCCAGCAGCCGGAACAGGAACACTGAAGCTTTCTTT. This chain links TRBV5-1 with TRBJ1-1; D uncertain. Germline assignment: CDR1 SGHRS and CDR2 YFSETQ. Trimming took 4 bases from V and 1 from J, leaving 8 bases between them. This CDR3 region has 13 residues.

This clonotype is a singleton in its sample. The chain joins TRBV2 to TRBJ1-5, with D unclear. The V gene's germline CDR1 is SNHLY and CDR2 FYNNEI. V was shortened by 1 base and J by 2 bases, with 9 bases between the two germline ends. The CDR3 has 15 amino acids. CDR3 protein: CASSEVGMGNQPQHF. CDR3 nucleotide sequence: TGTGCCAGCAGTGAAGTCGGGATGGGCAATCAGCCCCAGCATTTT.

As DNA, the CDR3 is TGTGCCAGCAGCCCAAAACAACAGGGGGCAGGCACAGATACGCAGTATTTT. Translated: CASSPKQQGAGTDTQYF. V usage is TRBV6-1 and J usage is TRBJ2-3, with 9 bases aligning to TRBD1. Germline V lookup: CDR1 MNHNS, CDR2 SASEGT. CDR3 length: 17 amino acids. V was clipped by 6 bases and J by 1 base; unmatched bases: 11.

Comment on this clonotype: This may come from a read error, since a much larger clone is one base off. The genes are TRBV5-1 and TRBJ1-2, with TRBD1 matching over 7 bases. This CDR3 is 16 amino acids long. Germline V CDR1 and CDR2: SGHRS, YFSETQ. Germline trimming cut 4 bases from V and 4 bases from J; bases unmatched to any gene: 13. For the CDR3, the DNA is TGCGCCAGCAGCAAGATGGAATCGACAGGGAGCTATGGCTACACCTTC. Protein: CASSKMESTGSYGYTF.

This clonotype was found many times. The J gene is TRBJ1-1, the V gene TRBV27; the match to TRBD1 covers 9 bases. Germline loops: CDR1 MNHEY, CDR2 SMNVEV (reference sequence). V lost 7 bases, J lost 1 base, and 4 bases stayed unmatched. This CDR3 spans 14 amino acids. CDR3 in DNA: TGTGCCAGCACGGGACAGGGTCGGAACACTGAAGCTTTCTTT. It is translated as CASTGQGRNTEAFF.

V usage is TRBV6-1 and J usage is TRBJ2-1; D gene uncertain. Germline V gene sequence: CDR1 MNHNS, CDR2 SASEGT. The CDR3 has 11 residues. With 5 bases removed from V and 7 bases from J, the gap between germline ends came to 6 bases. Here the CDR3 DNA reads TGTGCCAGCAGTTACATGAATGAGCAGTTCTTC. This encodes CASSYMNEQFF.

Ten or more counts support this clonotype. The CDR3 is CATSDRGRVTDTQYF. For the CDR3, the DNA is TGCGCCACCTCGGACAGGGGGCGCGTGACAGATACGCAGTATTTT. The chain combines TRBV10-2 with TRBJ2-3; 11 positions match TRBD1. The CDR3 is made up of 15 amino acids. Trimming at V came to 10 bases and at J to 3 bases, leaving 9 bases not matched to a gene. The germline V gene has CDR1 WSHSY and CDR2 SAAADI.

In the case of this clonotype: Possible read error: a much larger clone is one base away. Because it lacks the conserved phenylalanine or tryptophan at the end, this CDR3 is likely a read error. This chain uses TRBV29-1 with TRBJ1-1; no reliable D call. Trimming took 0 bases from V and 3 from J, leaving 11 bases between them. CDR1 and CDR2 from the germline V gene are SQVTM and ANQGSEA. CDR3 length: 14 amino acids. The CDR3: CSVEDFGRDTEAFL. The CDR3 nucleotides are TGCAGCGTTGAAGATTTCGGGCGTGACACTGAAGCTTTCTTG.